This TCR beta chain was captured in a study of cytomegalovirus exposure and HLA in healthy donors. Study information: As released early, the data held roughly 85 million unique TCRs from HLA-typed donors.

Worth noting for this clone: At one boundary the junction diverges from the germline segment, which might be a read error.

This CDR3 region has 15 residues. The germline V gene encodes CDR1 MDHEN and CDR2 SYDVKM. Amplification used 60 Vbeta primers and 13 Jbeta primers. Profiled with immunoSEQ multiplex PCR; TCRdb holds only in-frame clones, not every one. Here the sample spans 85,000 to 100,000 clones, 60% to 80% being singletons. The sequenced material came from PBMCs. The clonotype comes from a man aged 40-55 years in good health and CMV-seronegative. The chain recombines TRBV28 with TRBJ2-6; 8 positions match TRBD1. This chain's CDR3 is CASSSRGLGANALTF. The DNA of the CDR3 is TGTGCCAGCAGTTCCAGGGGGCTCGGGGCCAACGCCCTGACTTTC.